What follows are 16 T cell receptor beta chains derived from one specimen sequenced in a study of regulatory T cells in long-lasting Graves disease. Described time point: newly diagnosed GD, antithyroid drugs for less than 3 months. From PBMCs, RNA was extracted and then used to make the TCR library. The TCR beta library used iRepertoire HTBI primers with Arm-PCR amplification of CDR3. TCRdb re-analysed the multiplex PCR reads in MiXCR, keeping a single row per CDR3 protein. The table includes hundreds of thousands of distinct CDR3 sequences, less than 15% detected once. In addition, the sample was reused for a study of T cells in Graves' hyperthyroidism and ophthalmopathy.

The sequenced sample was peripheral blood mononuclear cells (PBMCs), obtained at new diagnosis, from a patient treated with antithyroid drugs. These receptors all stem from a man under 40 with Graves disease.

This clonotype has a count of ten or more. This chain links TRBV24-1 with TRBJ2-2; D gene uncertain. V was clipped by 7 bases and J by 5 bases, with 4 bases between them. This CDR3 spans 11 amino acids. Per the germline V gene, CDR1 is KGHDR and CDR2 is SFDVKD. In nucleotides, the CDR3 is TGTGCCACCAGGGGTACCGGGGAGCTGTTTTTT. It is translated as CATRGTGELFF.

The rearrangement joins TRBV18 to TRBJ2-5; D unclear. The CDR3 has 14 residues. The V end lost 3 bases, the J end lost 2 bases, and 10 bases lay between the germline ends. Looked up from germline, CDR1 is KGHSH and CDR2 is LQKENI. As DNA, the CDR3 is TGTGCCAGCTCACCGACAAAGATTCAAGAGACCCAGTACTTC. Its translation is CASSPTKIQETQYF.

The table lists this clonotype with many counts. V and J are TRBV27 and TRBJ1-3; D is undetermined. V was shortened by 0 bases and J by 4 bases, with 7 bases between the two germline ends. The germline CDR1 and CDR2 sequences are MNHEY and SMNVEV (reference sequence). The CDR3 contains 14 residues. DNA for the CDR3: TGTGCCAGCAGTTTATCGTCAACCGGAAACACCATATATTTT. It translates to CASSLSSTGNTIYF.

This clonotype was seen only a few times. This chain uses TRBV27 with TRBJ2-5, with a tentative D call TRBD2 (5 bases). The CDR3 consists of 13 residues. Looked up from germline, CDR1 is MNHEY and CDR2 is SMNVEV (reference sequence). The V and J ends lost 5 bases and 5 bases respectively, with 12 bases between them. The DNA of the CDR3 is TGTGCCAGCAGTATACGGGATCGGGAGACCCAGTACTTC. Translation: CASSIRDRETQYF.

This clonotype was counted many times. V and J are TRBV2 and TRBJ1-6; D not resolved. From germline, CDR1 is SNHLY and CDR2 FYNNEI. The CDR3 length is 16 residues. The ends were cut back, 3 bases at V and 6 bases at J, with 15 bases in the middle. The CDR3 here is CASSDNLDRPNSPLHF. CDR3 nucleotide sequence: TGTGCCAGCAGTGACAACCTGGACCGACCTAATTCACCCCTCCACTTT.

The chain employs TRBV4-1 and TRBJ2-3; a possible D gene is TRBD2 (6 bases). The germline V gene has CDR1 MGHRA and CDR2 YSYEKL. The CDR3 has 15 residues. The germline V and J ends were trimmed by 4 bases and 5 bases, with 16 bases remaining between them. The CDR3 is CASSRLRRAGDTQYF. CDR3 sequence (DNA): TGCGCCAGCAGCCGCCTGAGGAGGGCGGGAGATACGCAGTATTTT.

The sample holds a few counts of this clonotype. The chain uses TRBV2 and TRBJ2-2; a possible D gene is TRBD1 (5 bases). The CDR3 consists of 13 residues. V lost 8 bases to trimming and J lost 6 bases, with 13 bases between them. Looked up from germline, CDR1 is SNHLY and CDR2 is FYNNEI. The CDR3 nucleotides are TGTGCCAGCCGGAAAAGGGGTGCCGGGGAGCTGTTTTTT. Translated: CASRKRGAGELFF.

V is TRBV11-2 and J is TRBJ2-3, with 8 positions matching TRBD2. The V gene end was trimmed by 1 base and the J gene end by 0 bases; junction bases not matched to a gene: 9. Germline loops: CDR1 SGHAT, CDR2 FQNNGV. The CDR3 consists of 18 residues. As DNA, the CDR3 is TGTGCCAGCAGCTTAGCGGGAGGGCCTTGGAAAAGCACAGATACGCAGTATTTT. Translation gives CASSLAGGPWKSTDTQYF.

This clonotype was detected many times. The chain couples TRBV2 to TRBJ1-6; a possible D gene is TRBD1 (6 bases). V shed 4 bases and J shed 5 bases, with 18 bases lying between them. The CDR3 is 17 residues long. Germline values: CDR1 SNHLY, CDR2 FYNNEI. CDR3 residues: CASSVTVPGVNNSPLHF. The CDR3, as DNA: TGTGCCAGCAGTGTAACCGTCCCAGGGGTTAATAATTCACCCCTCCACTTT.

This clonotype was recorded at least ten times. The chain has TRBV12-3 or TRBV12-4 and TRBJ1-1, with D possibly being TRBD1 (5 bases). CDR3 length: 14 amino acids. V lost 3 bases and J lost 5, with 13 bases in between. The chain's CDR3 is CASSFRPGRTEAFF. The DNA for the CDR3 is TGTGCCAGCAGTTTTCGACCAGGGAGGACTGAAGCTTTCTTT.

This clonotype was observed many times. The rearrangement links TRBV30 to TRBJ2-1; TRBD2 aligns across 7 bases. Germline CDR1 and CDR2: GTSNPN and SVGIG (reference sequence). The CDR3 runs to 13 residues. V shed 3 bases, J shed 5 bases, and the junction held 4 bases outside the gene matches. The CDR3 DNA follows: TGTGCCTGGAGAGACGCGGGGGACAATGAGCAGTTCTTC. Translation: CAWRDAGDNEQFF.

This clonotype showed up many times. The gene calls are TRBV10-3 and TRBJ2-5, with 9 nucleotides matching TRBD1. CDR1 and CDR2 from the germline V gene are ENHRY and SYGVKD. The J segment lost 6 bases and the V segment lost 2 bases, leaving 4 bases of the junction unmatched. This CDR3 spans 14 amino acids. Written as DNA, the CDR3 is TGTGCCATCAGTGAGCCGGGACAGGGAAAGACCCAGTACTTC. Its translation: CAISEPGQGKTQYF.

This clonotype was detected ten times or more. This chain uses TRBV29-1 with TRBJ1-5; no definite D call. V lost 5 bases and J lost 2, with 10 bases in between. Germline CDR1 reads SQVTM; CDR2 reads ANQGSEA. The CDR3 is made up of 13 amino acids. The CDR3 region has the DNA TGCAGCGTTATTTCTGAAGGCAATCAGCCCCAGCATTTT. Its protein is CSVISEGNQPQHF.

The chain uses TRBV30 and TRBJ1-4; possible D gene TRBD1, 5 bases. Germline V gene data show CDR1 as GTSNPN and CDR2 as SVGIG (reference sequence). There are 14 residues in the CDR3. V shed 1 base and J shed 13 bases, with 19 bases lying between them. This CDR3 reads CAWSADGRGARLFF. The CDR3 DNA reads TGTGCCTGGAGTGCGGACGGGCGAGGGGCAAGACTGTTTTTT.

This clonotype was detected many times. This chain connects TRBV20-1 to TRBJ2-1; maybe TRBD1 (6 bases). Germline V gives CDR1 DFQATT, CDR2 SNEGSKA (reference sequence). The length of the CDR3 is 12 residues. Trimming left V 5 bases short and J 6 bases short, with 11 bases between. The CDR3 DNA reads as TGCAGTGCTCCTGACAGGTCCAATGAGCAGTTCTTC. This encodes CSAPDRSNEQFF.

In its sample, this clonotype was seen a few times. The chain uses TRBV4-1 and TRBJ2-7; either TRBD1 or TRBD2 may fit D (5 bases each). The CDR3 totals 16 residues. The germline V gene encodes CDR1 MGHRA and CDR2 YSYEKL. V lost 4 bases and J 0 bases, leaving 16 bases between the germline ends. The CDR3 DNA reads TGCGCCAGCAGCCTATCCCCCGGGACGGTCTCCTACGAGCAGTACTTC. This gives the protein CASSLSPGTVSYEQYF.